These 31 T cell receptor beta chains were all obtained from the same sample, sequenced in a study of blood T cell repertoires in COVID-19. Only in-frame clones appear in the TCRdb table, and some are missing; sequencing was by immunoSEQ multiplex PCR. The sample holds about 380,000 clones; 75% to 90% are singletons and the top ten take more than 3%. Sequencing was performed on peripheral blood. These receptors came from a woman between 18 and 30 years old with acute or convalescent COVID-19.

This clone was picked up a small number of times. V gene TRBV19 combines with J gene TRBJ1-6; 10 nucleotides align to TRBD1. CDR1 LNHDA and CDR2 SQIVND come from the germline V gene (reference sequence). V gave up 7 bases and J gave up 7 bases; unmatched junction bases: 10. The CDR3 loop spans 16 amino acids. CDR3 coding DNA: TGTGCCAGTAATGGGAAGGACAGGGGGTCAAATTCACCCCTCCACTTT. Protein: CASNGKDRGSNSPLHF.

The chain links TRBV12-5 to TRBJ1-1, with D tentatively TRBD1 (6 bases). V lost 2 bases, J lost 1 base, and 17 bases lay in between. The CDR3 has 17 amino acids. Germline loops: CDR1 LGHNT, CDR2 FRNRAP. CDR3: CASGLPYGTSENTEAFF. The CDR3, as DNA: TGTGCTAGTGGTTTGCCTTACGGGACATCTGAGAACACTGAAGCTTTCTTT.

The CDR3 loop reads CASSQDLRGFTDTQYF. Here the CDR3 DNA reads TGTGCCAGCAGCCAAGATCTCCGGGGATTCACAGATACGCAGTATTTT. This chain links TRBV4-2 with TRBJ2-3; D is possibly TRBD2 (5 bases). Germline assignment: CDR1 LGHNA and CDR2 YNFKEQ. The CDR3 is 16 amino acids. The V gene lost 0 bases and the J gene lost 2 bases, with 12 bases spanning the gap.

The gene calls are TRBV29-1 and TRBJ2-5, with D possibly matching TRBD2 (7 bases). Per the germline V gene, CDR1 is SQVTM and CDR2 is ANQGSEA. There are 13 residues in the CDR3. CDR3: CRAPGGDGETQYF. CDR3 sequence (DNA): TGCCGCGCCCCGGGGGGCGACGGGGAGACCCAGTACTTC.

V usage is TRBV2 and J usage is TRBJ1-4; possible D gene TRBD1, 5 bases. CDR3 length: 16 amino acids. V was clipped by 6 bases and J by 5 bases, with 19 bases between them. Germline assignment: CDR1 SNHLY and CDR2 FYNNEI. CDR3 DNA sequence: TGTGCCAGCAGACCCAAACGACAGAACGAAAATGAAAAACTGTTTTTT. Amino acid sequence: CASRPKRQNENEKLFF.

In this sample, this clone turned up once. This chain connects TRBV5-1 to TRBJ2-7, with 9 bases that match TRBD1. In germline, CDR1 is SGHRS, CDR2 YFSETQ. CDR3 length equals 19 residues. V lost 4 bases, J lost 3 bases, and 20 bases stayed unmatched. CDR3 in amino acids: CASSPVPQGAVSTFYEQYF. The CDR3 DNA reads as TGCGCCAGCAGCCCGGTACCACAGGGGGCTGTATCCACTTTCTACGAGCAGTACTTC. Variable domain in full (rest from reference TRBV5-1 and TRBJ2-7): KAGVTQTPRYLIKTRGQQVTLSCSPISGHRSVSWYQQTPGQGLQFLFEYFSETQRNKGNFPGRFSGRQFSNSRSEMNVSTLELGDSALYLCASSPVPQGAVSTFYEQYFGPGTRLTVT.

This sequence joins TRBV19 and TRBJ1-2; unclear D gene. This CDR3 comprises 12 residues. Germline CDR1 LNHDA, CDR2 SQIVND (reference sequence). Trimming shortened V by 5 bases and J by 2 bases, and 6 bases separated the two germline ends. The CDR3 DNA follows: TGTGCCAGTAGTGTCAAAAACTATGGCTACACCTTC. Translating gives CASSVKNYGYTF.

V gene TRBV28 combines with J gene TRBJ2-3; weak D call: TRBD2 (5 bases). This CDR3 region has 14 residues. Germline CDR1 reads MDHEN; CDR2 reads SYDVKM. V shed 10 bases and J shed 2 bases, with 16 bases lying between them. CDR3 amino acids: CATSPRDITDTQYF. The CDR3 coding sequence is TGTGCCACGTCCCCGAGGGATATCACAGATACGCAGTATTTT. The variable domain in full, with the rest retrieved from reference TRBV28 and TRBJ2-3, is DVKVTQSSRYLVKRTGEKVFLECVQDMDHENMFWYRQDPGLGLRLIYFSYDVKMKEKGDIPEGYSVSREKKERFSLILESASTNQTSMYLCATSPRDITDTQYFGPGTRLTVL.

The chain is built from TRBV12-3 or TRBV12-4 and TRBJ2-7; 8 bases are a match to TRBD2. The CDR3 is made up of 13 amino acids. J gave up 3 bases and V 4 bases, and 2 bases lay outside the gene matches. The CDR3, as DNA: TGTGCCAGCAGTTGGGGACTAGGCTACGAGCAGTACTTC. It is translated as CASSWGLGYEQYF.

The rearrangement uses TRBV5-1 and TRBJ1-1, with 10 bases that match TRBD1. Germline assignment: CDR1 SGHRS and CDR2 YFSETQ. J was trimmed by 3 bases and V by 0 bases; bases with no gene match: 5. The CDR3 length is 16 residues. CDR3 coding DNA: TGCGCCAGCAGCTTGGGGCACGGGACAGGGGACACTGAAGCTTTCTTT. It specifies CASSLGHGTGDTEAFF.

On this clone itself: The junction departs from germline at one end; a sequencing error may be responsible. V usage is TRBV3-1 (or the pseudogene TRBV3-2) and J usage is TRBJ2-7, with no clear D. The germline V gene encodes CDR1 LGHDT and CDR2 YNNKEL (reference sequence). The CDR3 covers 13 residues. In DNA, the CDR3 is TGTGCCAGCAGCCAAACCATACGGTACGGGCAGTACTTC. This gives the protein CASSQTIRYGQYF.

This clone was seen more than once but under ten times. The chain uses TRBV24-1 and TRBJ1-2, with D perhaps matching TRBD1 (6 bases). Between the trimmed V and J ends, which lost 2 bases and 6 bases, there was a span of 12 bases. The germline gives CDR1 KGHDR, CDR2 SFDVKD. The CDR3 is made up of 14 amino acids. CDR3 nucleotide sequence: TGTGCCACCAGTGATTCACGGACAGCAAATGGCTACACCTTC. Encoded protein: CATSDSRTANGYTF.

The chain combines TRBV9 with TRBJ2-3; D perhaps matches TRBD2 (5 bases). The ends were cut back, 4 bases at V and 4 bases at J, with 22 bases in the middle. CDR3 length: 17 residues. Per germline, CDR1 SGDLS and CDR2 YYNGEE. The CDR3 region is CASSPQEELTYSDTQYF. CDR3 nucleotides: TGTGCCAGCAGCCCCCAGGAGGAACTAACCTACTCAGATACGCAGTATTTT.

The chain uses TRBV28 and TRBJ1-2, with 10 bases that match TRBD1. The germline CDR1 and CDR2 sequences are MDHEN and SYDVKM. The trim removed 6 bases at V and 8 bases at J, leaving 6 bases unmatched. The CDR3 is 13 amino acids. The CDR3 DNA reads TGTGCCAGCAGGGACAGGGGGATGGAGGGCTACACCTTC. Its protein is CASRDRGMEGYTF.

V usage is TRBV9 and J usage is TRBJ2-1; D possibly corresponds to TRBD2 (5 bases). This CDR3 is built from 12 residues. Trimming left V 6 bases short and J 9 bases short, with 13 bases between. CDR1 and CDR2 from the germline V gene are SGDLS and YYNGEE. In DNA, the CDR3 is TGTGCCAGCACGCTAATAACTAGTGAGCAGTTCTTC. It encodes CASTLITSEQFF. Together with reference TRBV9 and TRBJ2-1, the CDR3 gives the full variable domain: DSGVTQTPKHLITATGQRVTLRCSPRSGDLSVYWYQQSLDQGLQFLIQYYNGEERAKGNILERFSAQQFPDLHSELNLSSLELGDSALYFCASTLITSEQFFGPGTRLTVL.

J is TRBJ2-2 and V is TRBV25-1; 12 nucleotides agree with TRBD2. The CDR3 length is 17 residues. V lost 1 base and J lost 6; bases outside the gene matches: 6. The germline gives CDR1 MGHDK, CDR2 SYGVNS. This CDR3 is CASSEWASGGAPGELFF. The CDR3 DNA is TGTGCCAGCAGTGAATGGGCTAGCGGGGGGGCCCCCGGGGAGCTGTTTTTT.

CDR3 sequence: CASEELEFPGYTF. In nucleotides, the CDR3 is TGTGCCAGCGAAGAGCTTGAGTTTCCGGGCTACACCTTC. The chain links TRBV6-5 to TRBJ1-2; D not certain. The germline gives CDR1 MNHEY, CDR2 SVGAGI. This CDR3 has 13 amino acids. Trimming shortened V by 8 bases and J by 8 bases, and 18 bases separated the two germline ends.

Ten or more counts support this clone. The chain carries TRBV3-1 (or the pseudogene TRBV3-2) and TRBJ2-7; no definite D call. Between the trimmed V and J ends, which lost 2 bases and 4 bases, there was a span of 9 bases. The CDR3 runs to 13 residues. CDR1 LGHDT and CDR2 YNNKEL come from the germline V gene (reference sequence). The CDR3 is CASSQNNRYEQYF. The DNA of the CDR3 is TGTGCCAGCAGCCAAAATAACAGATACGAGCAGTACTTC.

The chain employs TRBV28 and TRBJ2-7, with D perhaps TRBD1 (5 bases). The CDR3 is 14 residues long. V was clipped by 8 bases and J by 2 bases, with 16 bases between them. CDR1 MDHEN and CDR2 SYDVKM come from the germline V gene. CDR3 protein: CASLLRGTTYEQYF. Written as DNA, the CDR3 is TGTGCCAGCCTTCTAAGGGGAACTACCTACGAGCAGTACTTC.

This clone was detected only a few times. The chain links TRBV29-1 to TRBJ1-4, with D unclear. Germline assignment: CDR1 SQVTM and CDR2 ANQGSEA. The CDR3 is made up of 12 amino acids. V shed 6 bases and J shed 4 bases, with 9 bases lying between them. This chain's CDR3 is CSVDGDNEKLFF. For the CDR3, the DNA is TGCAGCGTCGACGGAGATAATGAAAAACTGTTTTTT.

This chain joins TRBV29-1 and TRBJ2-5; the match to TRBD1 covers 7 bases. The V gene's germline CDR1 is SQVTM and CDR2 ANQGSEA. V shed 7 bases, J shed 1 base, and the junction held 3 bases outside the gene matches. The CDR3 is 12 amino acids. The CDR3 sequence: CSGYRGQETQYF. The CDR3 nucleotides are TGCAGCGGCTACAGGGGCCAAGAGACCCAGTACTTC.

The CDR3 protein is CASSLASGSPTDTQYF. CDR3 sequence (DNA): TGTGCCAGCAGCTTGGCTAGCGGGAGCCCCACAGATACGCAGTATTTT. This chain connects TRBV5-4 to TRBJ2-3; 10 positions agree with TRBD2. This CDR3 spans 16 amino acids. Trimming took 0 bases from V and 2 from J; bases not matched to a gene: 3. Germline V lookup: CDR1 SGHNT, CDR2 YYREEE (reference sequence).

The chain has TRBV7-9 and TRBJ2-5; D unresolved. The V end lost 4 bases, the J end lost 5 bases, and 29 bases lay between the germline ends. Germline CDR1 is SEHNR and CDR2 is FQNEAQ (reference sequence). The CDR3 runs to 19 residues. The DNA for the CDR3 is TGTGCCAGCAGCTGGTTCCCAATAGGCCGAATACGGTGGCGGGAGACCCAGTACTTC. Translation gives CASSWFPIGRIRWRETQYF. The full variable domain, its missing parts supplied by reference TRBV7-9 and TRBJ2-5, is DTGVSQNPRHKITKRGQNVTFRCDPISEHNRLYWYRQTLGQGPEFLTYFQNEAQLEKSRLLSDRFSAERPKGSFSTLEIQRTEQGDSAMYLCASSWFPIGRIRWRETQYFGPGTRLLVL.

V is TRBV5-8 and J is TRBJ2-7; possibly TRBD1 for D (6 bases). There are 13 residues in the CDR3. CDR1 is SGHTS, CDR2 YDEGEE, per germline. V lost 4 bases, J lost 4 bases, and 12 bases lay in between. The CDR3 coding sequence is TGTGCCAGCAGCCGAGGACAGATTTACGAGCAGTACTTC. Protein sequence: CASSRGQIYEQYF.

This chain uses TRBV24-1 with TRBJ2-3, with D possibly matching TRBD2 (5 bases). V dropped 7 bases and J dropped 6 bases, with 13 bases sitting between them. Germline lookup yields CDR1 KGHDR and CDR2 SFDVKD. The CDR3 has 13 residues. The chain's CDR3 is CATRVRGEDTQYF. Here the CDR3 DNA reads TGTGCCACCAGAGTTCGGGGAGAGGATACGCAGTATTTT.

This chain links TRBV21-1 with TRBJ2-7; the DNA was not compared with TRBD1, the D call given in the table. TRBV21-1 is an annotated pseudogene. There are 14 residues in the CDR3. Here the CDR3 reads CASSPQGPFYEQYF. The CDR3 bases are TGTGCCAGCAGCCCACAGGGCCCCTTCTACGAGCAGTACTTC.

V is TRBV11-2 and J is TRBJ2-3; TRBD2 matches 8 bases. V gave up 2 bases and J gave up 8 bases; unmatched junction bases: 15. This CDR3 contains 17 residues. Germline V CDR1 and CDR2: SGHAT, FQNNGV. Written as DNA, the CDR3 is TGTGCCAGCAGCTTAATTTTCTCGGGGGGGCCGACCACTACGCAGTATTTT. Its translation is CASSLIFSGGPTTTQYF.

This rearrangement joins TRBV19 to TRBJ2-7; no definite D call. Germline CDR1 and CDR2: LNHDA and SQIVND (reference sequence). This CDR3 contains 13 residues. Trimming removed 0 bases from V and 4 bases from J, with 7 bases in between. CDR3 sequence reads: CASSIDRYYEQYF. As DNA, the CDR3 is TGTGCCAGTAGTATAGACAGGTATTACGAGCAGTACTTC.

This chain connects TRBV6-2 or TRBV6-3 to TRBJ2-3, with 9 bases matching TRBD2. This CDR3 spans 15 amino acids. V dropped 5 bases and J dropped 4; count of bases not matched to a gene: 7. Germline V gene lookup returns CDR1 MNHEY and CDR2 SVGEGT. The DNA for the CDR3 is TGTGCCAGCAGTACTGAGCGGGAGGTGGCAGATACGCAGTATTTT. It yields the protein CASSTEREVADTQYF.

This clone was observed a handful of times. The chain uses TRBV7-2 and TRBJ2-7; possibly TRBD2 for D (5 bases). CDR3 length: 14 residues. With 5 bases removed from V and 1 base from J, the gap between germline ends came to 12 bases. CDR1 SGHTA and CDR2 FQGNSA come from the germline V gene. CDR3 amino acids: CASSRLGGSYEQYF. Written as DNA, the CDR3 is TGTGCCAGCAGCCGCCTTGGCGGGTCCTACGAGCAGTACTTC.

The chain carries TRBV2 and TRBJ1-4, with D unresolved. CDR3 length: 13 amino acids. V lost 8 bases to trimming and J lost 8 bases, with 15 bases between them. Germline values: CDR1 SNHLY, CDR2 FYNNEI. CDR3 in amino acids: CASLAVPLEKLFF. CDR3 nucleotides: TGTGCCAGCTTGGCGGTACCTCTCGAAAAACTGTTTTTT.